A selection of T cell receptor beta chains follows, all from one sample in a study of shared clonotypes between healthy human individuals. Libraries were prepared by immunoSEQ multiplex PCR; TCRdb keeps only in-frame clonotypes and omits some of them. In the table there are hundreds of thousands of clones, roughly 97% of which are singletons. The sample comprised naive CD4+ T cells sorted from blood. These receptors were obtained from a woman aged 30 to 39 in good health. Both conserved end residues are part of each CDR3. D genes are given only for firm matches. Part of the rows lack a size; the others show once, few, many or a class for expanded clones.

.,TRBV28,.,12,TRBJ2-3,TGTGCCAGCAGTTTACTAACAGATACGCAGTATTTT,CASSLLTDTQYF
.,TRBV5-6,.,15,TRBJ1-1,TGTGCCAGCAGCTTGCCTACCGGGTTAAACACTGAAGCTTTCTTT,CASSLPTGLNTEAFF
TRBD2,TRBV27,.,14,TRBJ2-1,TGTGCCAGCACTAGCGGGAGGGGATACAATGAGCAGTTCTTC,CASTSGRGYNEQFF
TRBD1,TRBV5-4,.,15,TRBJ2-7,TGTGCCAGCAGCCTCGCCGGGACAGGGGTGGGAGAGCAGTACTTC,CASSLAGTGVGEQYF
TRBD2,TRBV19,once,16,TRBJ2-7,TGTGCCAGTAGTGGGTTAGCGGGAGCCTCTTTCTACGAGCAGTACTTC,CASSGLAGASFYEQYF
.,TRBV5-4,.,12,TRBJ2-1,TGTGCCAGCAGCTTGTGGGGGCATGAGCAGTTCTTC,CASSLWGHEQFF
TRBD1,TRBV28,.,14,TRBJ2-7,TGTGCCAGCAGTTCCGGGACAGGGGTCCGCGAGCAGTACTTC,CASSSGTGVREQYF
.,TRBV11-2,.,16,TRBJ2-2,TGTGCCAGCAGCTTAGGCTCGGGCCGTGTCACCGGGGAGCTGTTTTTT,CASSLGSGRVTGELFF
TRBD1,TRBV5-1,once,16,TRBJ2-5,TGCGCCAGCAGCGGAGGACAGGGAGCGAGTCTGGAGACCCAGTACTTC,CASSGGQGASLETQYF
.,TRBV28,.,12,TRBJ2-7,TGTGCCAGCATGGCTAGCCCCTACGAGCAGTACTTC,CASMASPYEQYF
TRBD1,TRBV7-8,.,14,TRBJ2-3,TGTGCCAGCAGCTTACCAGGGGGAACAGATACGCAGTATTTT,CASSLPGGTDTQYF
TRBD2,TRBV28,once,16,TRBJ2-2,TGTGCCAGCAGTTCGTACGGGACTAGCAATACCGGGGAGCTGTTTTTT,CASSSYGTSNTGELFF
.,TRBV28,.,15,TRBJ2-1,TGTGCCAGCAGTCCTACAGGGAAATCCTACAATGAGCAGTTCTTC,CASSPTGKSYNEQFF
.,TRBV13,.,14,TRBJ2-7,TGTGCCAGCAGCCAGGAGGGGGGGAACTACGAGCAGTACTTC,CASSQEGGNYEQYF
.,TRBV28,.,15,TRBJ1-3,TGTGCCAGCAGTTTAGGTGGCAGGTCTGGAAACACCATATATTTT,CASSLGGRSGNTIYF
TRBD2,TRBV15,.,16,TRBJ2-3,TGTGCCACCAGCCCTCTGACAGCGGGAGTTGGAGATACGCAGTATTTT,CATSPLTAGVGDTQYF
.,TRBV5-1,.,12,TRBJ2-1,TGCGCCAGCAGCGAACAGGGCTATGAGCAGTTCTTC,CASSEQGYEQFF
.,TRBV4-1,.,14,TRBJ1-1,TGCGCCAGCAGCCAACCCGCTAGGAACACTGAAGCTTTCTTT,CASSQPARNTEAFF
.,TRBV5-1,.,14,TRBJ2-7,TGCGCCAGCAGCTTGGGGGATCTATCCTACGAGCAGTACTTC,CASSLGDLSYEQYF
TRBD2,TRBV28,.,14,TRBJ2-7,TGTGCCAGCAGCCCAGCGGGGCCCACCTACGAGCAGTACTTC,CASSPAGPTYEQYF
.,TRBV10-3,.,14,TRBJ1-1,TGTGCCATCTCGTGGAAACCGTCTAACACTGAAGCTTTCTTT,CAISWKPSNTEAFF
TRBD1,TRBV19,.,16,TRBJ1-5,TGTGCCAGTAGTTTATTAAACAGGGGTGGCAATCAGCCCCAGCATTTT,CASSLLNRGGNQPQHF